Below are 13 T cell receptor beta chains sequenced from a single sample in a study of OX40 agonist ivuxolimab in advanced cancers. The data were produced by immunoSEQ multiplex PCR, yet TCRdb's version contains in-frame clones alone and is incomplete. This sample has about 64,000 clones, with 87% found just once. Material: CD4+ or CD8+ T cells sorted from blood, obtained in a trial of the OX40 agonist ivuxolimab. Source of these receptors: an adult with an advanced solid tumor such as melanoma, head and neck, liver or kidney cancer.

The J gene is TRBJ2-5, the V gene TRBV28; D call uncertain. The V end was cut by 4 bases, the J end by 1 base, with 13 bases between. The CDR3 contains 15 residues. Germline-derived CDR1 and CDR2 are MDHEN and SYDVKM. The CDR3 is CASSYGPRPQETQYF. The CDR3 bases are TGTGCCAGCAGTTACGGGCCCCGACCCCAAGAGACCCAGTACTTC. Full variable domain (remainder filled in from reference TRBV28 and TRBJ2-5): DVKVTQSSRYLVKRTGEKVFLECVQDMDHENMFWYRQDPGLGLRLIYFSYDVKMKEKGDIPEGYSVSREKKERFSLILESASTNQTSMYLCASSYGPRPQETQYFGPGTRLLVL.

Of note for this clone: Additional DNA sequences in this sample encode the identical CDR3. The V gene is TRBV18, the J gene TRBJ1-4; the D gene is possibly TRBD1 (5 bases). Germline V CDR1 and CDR2: KGHSH, LQKENI. CDR3 length: 14 residues. V was pared by 3 bases and J by 2 bases, with 7 bases between. The CDR3 nucleotides are TGTGCCAGCTCACCCGGGGCGACTAATGAAAAACTGTTTTTT. Amino acid sequence: CASSPGATNEKLFF.

CDR3 amino acids: CASSYRGWYQETQYF. The CDR3 nucleotides are TGTGCCAGCAGTTACCGAGGGTGGTACCAAGAGACCCAGTACTTC. The chain carries TRBV6-5 and TRBJ2-5; perhaps TRBD2 as D (5 bases). The CDR3 covers 15 residues. V dropped 2 bases and J dropped 0 bases, with 10 bases sitting between them. Germline loops: CDR1 MNHEY, CDR2 SVGAGI.

This clone is judged medium-sized. The same CDR3 also results from other DNA sequences found in this sample. This chain joins TRBV28 and TRBJ2-7; D gene ambiguous. CDR1 and CDR2 (germline): MDHEN, SYDVKM. The V and J ends lost 2 bases and 3 bases respectively, with 5 bases between them. The CDR3 extends over 12 amino acids. CDR3 DNA: TGTGCCAGCAGTTTAGGCATCTACGAGCAGTACTTC. Translated, it gives CASSLGIYEQYF.

The count of this clone is one. V gene TRBV28 combines with J gene TRBJ2-1, with TRBD1 matching 8 bases. V shed 6 bases, J shed 8 bases, and the junction held 6 bases outside the gene matches. The CDR3 has 13 amino acids. Germline V lookup: CDR1 MDHEN, CDR2 SYDVKM. The DNA of the CDR3 is TGTGCCAGCAGAGCAGGGGGCTCAGATGAGCAGTTCTTC. Its translation is CASRAGGSDEQFF. The full variable domain, in which reference TRBV28 and TRBJ2-1 provide the parts outside the CDR3, is DVKVTQSSRYLVKRTGEKVFLECVQDMDHENMFWYRQDPGLGLRLIYFSYDVKMKEKGDIPEGYSVSREKKERFSLILESASTNQTSMYLCASRAGGSDEQFFGPGTRLTVL.

This clone was counted once. J is TRBJ2-2 and V is TRBV7-2, with D maybe TRBD2 (6 bases). The CDR3 spans 16 residues. The V end was cut by 1 base, the J end by 6 bases, with 15 bases between. Germline values: CDR1 SGHTA, CDR2 FQGNSA. CDR3: CASSLVGGYDSGELFF. The CDR3, as DNA: TGTGCCAGCAGCTTAGTCGGGGGTTACGATTCCGGGGAGCTGTTTTTT.

The chain combines TRBV18 with TRBJ1-1; D gene uncertain. The CDR3 extends over 14 amino acids. V was cut by 5 bases and J by 1 base, with 11 bases left in between. CDR1 and CDR2 (germline): KGHSH, LQKENI. CDR3 nucleotide sequence: TGTGCCAGCTCAATTAACTTAGAGAACACTGAAGCTTTCTTT. This codes for CASSINLENTEAFF.

This clone was recorded only once. V and J are TRBV6-5 and TRBJ1-4; D gene uncertain. With 6 bases removed from V and 5 bases from J, the gap between germline ends came to 13 bases. CDR3 length: 14 residues. Germline assignment: CDR1 MNHEY and CDR2 SVGAGI. The CDR3 is CASSPVRRNEKLFF. CDR3 DNA sequence: TGTGCCAGCAGCCCCGTCAGGAGGAATGAAAAACTGTTTTTT.

The V call is TRBV5-1, the J call TRBJ2-1; TRBD1 is a possible D gene (6 bases). V gave up 4 bases and J gave up 3 bases, with 11 bases separating them. CDR1 and CDR2 from the germline V gene are SGHRS and YFSETQ. The CDR3 extends over 14 amino acids. The CDR3 spells CASSTRQVYNEQFF. The CDR3 DNA reads as TGCGCCAGCAGCACCCGACAGGTCTACAATGAGCAGTTCTTC.

This clone occurred a few times. This sequence joins TRBV6-6 and TRBJ2-5, with a possible D match to TRBD2 (5 bases). Germline lookup yields CDR1 MNHNY and CDR2 SVGAGI (reference sequence). The CDR3 consists of 14 residues. Trimming shortened V by 3 bases and J by 7 bases, and 15 bases separated the two germline ends. Here the CDR3 DNA reads TGTGCCAGCAGTTATGTCGGGGAACGGGGGACCCAGTACTTC. Translation gives CASSYVGERGTQYF.

J is TRBJ2-3 and V is TRBV5-6, with unresolved D. The CDR3 contains 12 residues. V was clipped by 4 bases and J by 9 bases, with 12 bases between them. Germline V gives CDR1 SGHDT, CDR2 YYEEEE. The DNA of the CDR3 is TGTGCCAGCAGCCCTCGACTGCCCACGCAGTATTTT. This sequence encodes CASSPRLPTQYF.

The chain is built from TRBV6-1 and TRBJ2-4; either TRBD1 or TRBD2 may supply D (6 bases each). CDR3 length: 15 residues. Germline V lookup: CDR1 MNHNS, CDR2 SASEGT. With 4 bases removed from V and 8 bases from J, the gap between germline ends came to 18 bases. CDR3 loop: CASSGGTGGVYIQYF. The CDR3 DNA is TGTGCCAGCAGTGGCGGGACTGGGGGCGTCTACATTCAGTACTTC.

The chain uses TRBV27 and TRBJ2-6; a possible D gene is TRBD1 (5 bases). Germline CDR1 reads MNHEY; CDR2 reads SMNVEV (reference sequence). This CDR3 contains 14 residues. Trimming removed 5 bases at V and 2 bases at J, with 7 bases between. The CDR3 region is CASSLGAGANVLTF. Written as DNA, the CDR3 is TGTGCCAGCAGTCTAGGGGCTGGGGCCAACGTCCTGACTTTC. Based on the CDR3 plus reference TRBV27 and TRBJ2-6, the full variable domain is EAQVTQNPRYLITVTGKKLTVTCSQNMNHEYMSWYRQDPGLGLRQIYYSMNVEVTDKGDVPEGYKVSRKEKRNFPLILESPSPNQTSLYFCASSLGAGANVLTFGAGSRLTVL.